This T cell receptor beta chain was documented in a study of cytomegalovirus exposure and HLA in healthy donors. Study overall: Earlier, 95 million to 120 million unique TCR beta sequences were recovered from about 200 million T cells by an analysis.

Points on this clone: Its target is unknown.

Whole-study findings and limits: Previously analyzed data showed that most TCR beta V segments were productive at a frequency of about 90% or about 30%. Prediction of most subjects' HLA-A and HLA-B alleles by TCR beta sequences was reportedly accurate. Later analysis associated a missense DCLRE1C variant with TCR beta V- and J-gene trimming.

The CDR3 loop spans 15 amino acids. The germline V gene has CDR1 MNHEY and CDR2 SMNVEV (reference sequence). Trimming cost V 7 bases and J 0 bases; bases outside gene matches: 6. A multiplex PCR was run with 60 Vbeta primers and 13 Jbeta primers. Some clones are missing from TCRdb's copy, which holds only in-frame ones; the method was immunoSEQ multiplex PCR. The sample has 95,000 to 150,000 clones, roughly 71% seen once. V gene TRBV27 combines with J gene TRBJ1-3; TRBD1 agrees at 7 bases. Sequencing input: PBMCs. The origin of this receptor is a woman aged 45-59 years in good health and CMV-seropositive. CDR3 loop: CASKPQGDSGNTIYF. CDR3 bases: TGTGCCAGCAAACCCCAGGGGGACTCTGGAAACACCATATATTTT.